This T cell receptor beta chain was sequenced during a study of shared clonotypes between healthy human individuals. Points from the study as a whole: Compared with clonotypes that all four donors shared, non-shared clonotypes had lower generation probabilities.

The study enrolled healthy HIV-negative adults without recent acute infections or vaccinations as donors. From germline, CDR1 is SGHNT and CDR2 YYREEE (reference sequence). The CDR3 spans 14 residues. V was shortened by 4 bases and J by 3 bases, with 14 bases between the two germline ends. This clone was detected a few times. Antigen specificity is unknown. This table comes from immunoSEQ multiplex PCR, and its TCRdb copy is limited to in-frame clones, with some not included. The sample records under 1,900,000 clones, 98% being singletons. The TCR originated in a man aged 30 to 39 in good health. This chain joins TRBV5-4 and TRBJ2-7, with a possible D match to TRBD2 (6 bases). Sequenced material: naive CD4+ T cells sorted from blood. This sample's subset: CD45RA+ positively selected. DNA for the CDR3: TGTGCCAGCAGCCCATTTAGCGGCCACTACGAGCAGTACTTC. This gives the protein CASSPFSGHYEQYF.